This T cell receptor (beta chain) was recorded in a study of OX40 agonist ivuxolimab in advanced cancers. In germline, CDR1 is MNHEY, CDR2 SMNVEV (reference sequence). CDR3 size: 14 residues. V shed 6 bases and J shed 4 bases, with 15 bases lying between them. Using immunoSEQ multiplex PCR, the repertoire was profiled, and TCRdb retains in-frame clones only, with some absent. In the table there are tens of thousands of clones, around 86% of which are singletons. The source of this sequence is an adult with an advanced solid tumor such as melanoma, head and neck, liver or kidney cancer. The chain employs TRBV27 and TRBJ1-2; a weak D match, TRBD1 (5 bases). The sample consisted of CD4+ or CD8+ T cells sorted from blood, taken in a trial of the OX40 agonist ivuxolimab. CDR3 bases: TGTGCCAGCAGCGAGGGCGTGGGGCTCTATGGCTACACCTTC. As protein: CASSEGVGLYGYTF.